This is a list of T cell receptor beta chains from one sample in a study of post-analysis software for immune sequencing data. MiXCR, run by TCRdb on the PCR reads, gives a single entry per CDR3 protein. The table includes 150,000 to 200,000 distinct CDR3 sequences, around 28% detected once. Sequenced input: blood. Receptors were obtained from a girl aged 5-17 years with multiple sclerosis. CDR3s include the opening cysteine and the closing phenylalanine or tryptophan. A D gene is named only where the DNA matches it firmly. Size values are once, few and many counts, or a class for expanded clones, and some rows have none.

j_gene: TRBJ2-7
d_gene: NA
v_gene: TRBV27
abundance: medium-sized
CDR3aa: CASRTGAVNEQYF
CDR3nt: TGTGCCAGCAGGACGGGAGCGGTAAACGAGCAGTACTTC

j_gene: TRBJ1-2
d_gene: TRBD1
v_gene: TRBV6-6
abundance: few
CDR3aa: CASSGLGGVGYGYTF
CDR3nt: TGTGCCAGCAGCGGACTAGGGGGCGTCGGCTATGGCTACACCTTC

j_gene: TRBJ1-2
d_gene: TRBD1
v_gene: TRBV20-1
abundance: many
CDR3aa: CSALDRGNYGYTF
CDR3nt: TGCAGTGCCCTGGACAGGGGGAACTATGGCTACACCTTC

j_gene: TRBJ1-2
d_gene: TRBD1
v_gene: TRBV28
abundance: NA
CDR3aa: CASSLVQGTLGYTF
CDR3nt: TGTGCCAGCAGTTTGGTACAGGGGACTCTCGGCTACACCTTC

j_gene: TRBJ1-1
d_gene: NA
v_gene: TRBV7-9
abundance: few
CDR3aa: CASSLAGSWTFF
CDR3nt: TGTGCCAGCAGCTTAGCAGGGTCTTGGACTTTCTTT

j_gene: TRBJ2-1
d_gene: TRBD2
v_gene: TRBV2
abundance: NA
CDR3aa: CASSAVWLAGARAYSEQFF
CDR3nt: TGTGCCAGCAGCGCCGTTTGGCTAGCGGGAGCCCGGGCCTACAGTGAGCAGTTCTTC

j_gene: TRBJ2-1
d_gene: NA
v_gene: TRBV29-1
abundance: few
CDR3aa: CSVGSPAPHNEQFF
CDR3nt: TGCAGCGTTGGTAGTCCAGCTCCCCACAATGAGCAGTTCTTC

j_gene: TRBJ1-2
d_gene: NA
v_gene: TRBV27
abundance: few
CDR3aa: CASSESPTLNYGYTF
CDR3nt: TGTGCCAGCAGTGAGTCTCCGACACTAAACTATGGCTACACCTTC

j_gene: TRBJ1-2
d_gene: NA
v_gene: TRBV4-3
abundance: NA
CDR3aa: CASSQDRSHQYGYTF
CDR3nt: TGCGCCAGCAGCCAAGATCGTTCACACCAGTATGGCTACACCTTC

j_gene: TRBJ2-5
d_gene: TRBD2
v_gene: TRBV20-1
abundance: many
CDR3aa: CSATRTRTSEQETQYF
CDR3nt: TGCAGTGCAACCCGAACACGGACTAGCGAGCAAGAGACCCAGTACTTC

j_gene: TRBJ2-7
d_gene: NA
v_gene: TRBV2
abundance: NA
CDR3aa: CASSGKNEQYF
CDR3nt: TGTGCCAGCAGTGGGAAGAACGAGCAGTACTTC